This T cell receptor beta chain was obtained from a study of OX40 agonist ivuxolimab in advanced cancers. On the study more broadly: While on treatment, patients had intravenous ivuxolimab at 0.01 to 10 mg/kg every 2 weeks.

Profiled with immunoSEQ multiplex PCR; TCRdb holds only in-frame clones, not every one. The sample lists fewer than 80,000 clones; around 85% were seen once. The germline V gene has CDR1 SGHRS and CDR2 YFSETQ. V was clipped by 0 bases and J by 10 bases, with 11 bases between them. CDR3 size: 14 residues. The rearrangement uses TRBV5-1 and TRBJ1-6; a possible D gene is TRBD1 (6 bases). The starting material was CD4+ or CD8+ T cells sorted from blood, obtained in a trial of the OX40 agonist ivuxolimab. This clonotype originated in an adult with an advanced solid tumor such as melanoma, head and neck, liver or kidney cancer. In DNA form, the CDR3 reads TGCGCCAGCAGCTTGGACAGGGATCAATCACCCCTCCACTTT. Translating it yields CASSLDRDQSPLHF.